The 27 T cell receptor beta chains below come from one sample, sequenced in a study of cytomegalovirus exposure and HLA in healthy donors. The study ran its PCR with 60 Vbeta and 13 Jbeta primers. The method was immunoSEQ multiplex PCR; TCRdb's version includes in-frame clones alone and lacks a portion of them. The sample contains some 85,000 clones, less than 85% of which appear only once. The sample taken for sequencing was PBMCs. These receptors all stem from a man aged 18 to 29 in good health and CMV-seronegative.

The chain uses TRBV5-1 and TRBJ2-1; TRBD2 agrees at 14 bases. Germline V gene sequence: CDR1 SGHRS, CDR2 YFSETQ. The ends lost 0 bases at V and 10 bases at J; junction bases unmatched: 6. The CDR3 has 16 amino acids. CDR3 sequence (DNA): TGCGCCAGCAGCTTGGCGGGACTAGCGGGAGCGGGAGAGCAGTTCTTC. Amino acid sequence: CASSLAGLAGAGEQFF.

The V call is TRBV19, the J call TRBJ1-1, with 9 bases that match TRBD1. CDR3 length: 16 amino acids. Germline V gene lookup returns CDR1 LNHDA and CDR2 SQIVND (reference sequence). V shed 3 bases and J 0 bases; nucleotides not matched to a gene: 5. CDR3 amino acids: CASSIPTGGLNTEAFF. CDR3 DNA: TGTGCCAGTAGTATTCCGACAGGGGGTTTGAACACTGAAGCTTTCTTT. The whole variable domain, remainder taken from reference TRBV19 and TRBJ1-1, is DGGITQSPKYLFRKEGQNVTLSCEQNLNHDAMYWYRQDPGQGLRLIYYSQIVNDFQKGDIAEGYSVSREKKESFPLTVTSAQKNPTAFYLCASSIPTGGLNTEAFFGQGTRLTVV.

This sequence joins TRBV21-1 and TRBJ2-3; the table calls TRBD2, which could not be checked here. TRBV21-1 is a listed pseudogene. The length of the CDR3 is 14 residues. CDR3 bases: TGTGCCAGCCCCCAAGAGAACTCCCCAGATACGCAGTATTTT. The encoded protein is CASPQENSPDTQYF.

V gene TRBV9 combines with J gene TRBJ2-7, with TRBD1 identical over 9 bases. V was clipped by 4 bases and J by 5 bases; unmatched bases: 13. Germline CDR1 is SGDLS and CDR2 is YYNGEE. The CDR3 has 16 residues. CDR3 sequence: CASSPNRGTGSHEQYF. Here the CDR3 DNA reads TGTGCCAGCAGCCCCAACAGAGGGACAGGGTCCCACGAGCAGTACTTC.

The rearrangement uses TRBV5-1 and TRBJ1-3, with 10 bases lining up with TRBD1. Germline loops: CDR1 SGHRS, CDR2 YFSETQ. J lost 4 bases, V lost 3 bases, and 1 base had no gene match. The CDR3 length is 14 residues. The CDR3 sequence: CASSSDRGGNTIYF. The CDR3 nucleotides read TGCGCCAGCAGCTCGGACAGGGGGGGAAACACCATATATTTT.

This clone was seen only a few times. This chain uses TRBV30 with TRBJ1-5; 9 bases are shared with TRBD1. Per the germline V gene, CDR1 is GTSNPN and CDR2 is SVGIG (reference sequence). The junction had 1 base not matched to a gene; V was cut back by 5 bases and J by 2 bases. This CDR3 region has 13 residues. As DNA, the CDR3 is TGTGCCTGGGGGGACAGGGGCAATCAGCCCCAGCATTTT. Amino acids: CAWGDRGNQPQHF.

The chain joins TRBV6-5 to TRBJ2-7; 7 nucleotides match TRBD2. The CDR3 consists of 14 residues. V trimming: 4 bases; J trimming: 7 bases; junction bases outside the gene matches: 10. CDR1 and CDR2 (germline): MNHEY, SVGAGI. The CDR3 spells CASSSGGGGGEQYF. The CDR3 DNA reads as TGTGCCAGCAGTTCTGGGGGGGGTGGAGGGGAGCAGTACTTC.

This sequence joins TRBV19 and TRBJ2-7; TRBD2 matches at 12 bases. Trimming removed 9 bases from V and 5 bases from J; junction bases left unmatched: 5. The germline CDR1 and CDR2 sequences are LNHDA and SQIVND (reference sequence). The CDR3 is 13 residues long. CDR3 coding DNA: TGTGCCAGCAAGACTAGCGGGAGAAACGAGCAGTACTTC. It yields the protein CASKTSGRNEQYF.

The chain links TRBV5-4 to TRBJ1-5; TRBD1 might be the D (5 bases). Per the germline V gene, CDR1 is SGHNT and CDR2 is YYREEE (reference sequence). Deletions cut 0 bases from V and 7 bases from J, with 11 bases between. The CDR3 runs to 14 residues. The CDR3 is CASSLAGPHQPQHF. Written as DNA, the CDR3 is TGTGCCAGCAGCTTGGCAGGGCCTCACCAGCCCCAGCATTTT.

The V call is TRBV10-3, the J call TRBJ2-1; 10 bases are shared with TRBD2. Germline CDR1 is ENHRY and CDR2 is SYGVKD. With V trimmed by 6 bases and J by 8 bases, 4 bases remained unmatched. This CDR3 has 13 amino acids. The CDR3, as DNA: TGTGCCATCAGGCTAGCGGGAGTAGATGAGCAGTTCTTC. Translated: CAIRLAGVDEQFF.

This clone is large by share. The chain recombines TRBV5-3 with TRBJ2-3; 7 bases align to TRBD1. TRBV5-3 is an ORF, with its function uncertain. This CDR3 comprises 15 residues. The ends lost 1 base at V and 2 bases at J; junction bases unmatched: 4. This CDR3 is CARSLPDRHTDTQYF. The CDR3 bases are TGTGCCAGAAGCTTGCCGGACAGGCACACAGATACGCAGTATTTT.

This sequence joins TRBV6-1 and TRBJ2-5; TRBD1 matches 7 bases. The CDR3 runs 16 residues. The J segment lost 1 base and the V segment lost 0 bases, leaving 5 bases of the junction unmatched. In germline, CDR1 is MNHNS, CDR2 SASEGT. This CDR3 reads CASSEATGVGQETQYF. CDR3 nucleotide sequence: TGTGCCAGCAGTGAAGCCACAGGGGTAGGCCAAGAGACCCAGTACTTC.

The chain joins TRBV25-1 to TRBJ2-1, with D possibly TRBD1 on 6 matching bases. Germline V CDR1 and CDR2: MGHDK, SYGVNS. V was cut by 8 bases and J by 0 bases, with 11 bases left in between. The CDR3 has 14 amino acids. CDR3 coding DNA: TGTGCCAGCCACTCAGGGGCCTCCTACAATGAGCAGTTCTTC. Translated: CASHSGASYNEQFF.

Comments on this clone: This sample also contains other DNA sequences that code for the same CDR3. This sequence joins TRBV9 and TRBJ1-3; the D is unclear. The CDR3 is 14 amino acids. From germline, CDR1 is SGDLS and CDR2 YYNGEE. V shed 6 bases and J shed 0 bases, with 10 bases lying between them. In nucleotides, the CDR3 is TGTGCCAGCAACCCGGGAGACTCTGGAAACACCATATATTTT. As protein: CASNPGDSGNTIYF.

V gene TRBV25-1 combines with J gene TRBJ1-1, with 8 positions matching TRBD1. The V and J ends lost 4 bases and 7 bases, in that order; junction bases with no gene match: 8. The CDR3 extends over 14 amino acids. CDR1 and CDR2 from the germline V gene are MGHDK and SYGVNS. This CDR3 is CASSGTGRQNEAFF. Written as DNA, the CDR3 is TGTGCCAGCAGTGGGACAGGGCGACAAAATGAAGCTTTCTTT. Full variable domain (missing parts from reference TRBV25-1 and TRBJ1-1): EADIYQTPRYLVIGTGKKITLECSQTMGHDKMYWYQQDPGMELHLIHYSYGVNSTEKGDLSSESTVSRIRTEHFPLTLESARPSHTSQYLCASSGTGRQNEAFFGQGTRLTVV.

This chain connects TRBV9 to TRBJ1-1; the D gene is possibly TRBD1 (6 bases). Germline CDR1 is SGDLS and CDR2 is YYNGEE. The CDR3 has 16 amino acids. The V end lost 0 bases, the J end lost 2 bases, and 14 bases lay between the germline ends. CDR3 DNA sequence: TGTGCCAGCAGCGTAGAAGGGGGGGGAGGTAACACTGAAGCTTTCTTT. This gives the protein CASSVEGGGGNTEAFF. Together with reference TRBV9 and TRBJ1-1, the CDR3 gives the full variable domain: DSGVTQTPKHLITATGQRVTLRCSPRSGDLSVYWYQQSLDQGLQFLIQYYNGEERAKGNILERFSAQQFPDLHSELNLSSLELGDSALYFCASSVEGGGGNTEAFFGQGTRLTVV.

CDR3 coding DNA: TGTGCCAGCTCACCAGTGAGCTCCTACGAGCAGTACTTC. Its translation is CASSPVSSYEQYF. The chain couples TRBV18 to TRBJ2-7, with no clear D. The CDR3 runs 13 residues. CDR1 is KGHSH, CDR2 LQKENI, per germline. V was cut by 2 bases and J by 0 bases, with 5 bases left in between. Supplemented by reference TRBV18 and TRBJ2-7, the full variable domain reads NAGVMQNPRHLVRRRGQEARLRCSPMKGHSHVYWYRQLPEEGLKFMVYLQKENIIDESGMPKERFSAEFPKEGPSILRIQQVVRGDSAAYFCASSPVSSYEQYFGPGTRLTVT.

This rearrangement joins TRBV30 to TRBJ2-5; D might be TRBD2 (6 bases). The DNA end is more similar to TRBJ2-7, so the J call may be wrong. Germline V gene data show CDR1 as GTSNPN and CDR2 as SVGIG (reference sequence). CDR3 size: 14 residues. Here the CDR3 reads CAWRGDSRIYEQYF. CDR3 nucleotides: TGTGCCTGGAGGGGGGACTCACGGATCTACGAGCAGTACTTC.

The CDR3 here is CASSEQERYGYTF. The CDR3 bases are TGTGCCAGCAGCGAACAGGAACGATATGGCTACACCTTC. This chain joins TRBV9 and TRBJ1-2; possibly TRBD1 for D (5 bases). The length of the CDR3 is 13 residues. Trimming took 3 bases from V and 5 from J, leaving 11 bases between them. Germline-derived CDR1 and CDR2 are SGDLS and YYNGEE.

The rearrangement joins TRBV6-5 to TRBJ1-3, with TRBD1 matching 11 bases. CDR3 length equals 15 residues. V gave up 8 bases and J gave up 6 bases; unmatched junction bases: 9. Per the germline V gene, CDR1 is MNHEY and CDR2 is SVGAGI. The CDR3 loop reads CASSYSGQGANTIYF. The CDR3 region has the DNA TGTGCCAGCTCGTACTCCGGACAGGGGGCAAACACCATATATTTT.

The chain has TRBV5-1 and TRBJ2-1; 13 nucleotides agree with TRBD2. V shed 0 bases, J shed 10 bases, and the junction held 10 bases outside the gene matches. From germline, CDR1 is SGHRS and CDR2 YFSETQ. The CDR3 has 17 residues. The CDR3 sequence is CASSLGLAGGSTTEQFF. The CDR3 DNA reads as TGCGCCAGCAGCTTGGGACTAGCGGGAGGATCCACCACCGAGCAGTTCTTC.

V gene TRBV29-1 combines with J gene TRBJ2-5, with D perhaps matching TRBD2 (6 bases). The V end was cut by 6 bases, the J end by 7 bases, with 24 bases between. The germline gives CDR1 SQVTM, CDR2 ANQGSEA. This CDR3 is 15 amino acids long. The CDR3 is CSVPGRTQPGGTQYF. Here the CDR3 DNA reads TGCAGCGTGCCGGGACGGACTCAACCCGGGGGGACCCAGTACTTC.

This clone came up once. V usage is TRBV27 and J usage is TRBJ2-1; the match to TRBD1 covers 7 bases. In germline, CDR1 is MNHEY, CDR2 SMNVEV (reference sequence). V shed 8 bases, J shed 7 bases, and the junction held 11 bases outside the gene matches. This CDR3 is 14 amino acids long. The DNA for the CDR3 is TGTGCCAGCCCTGGGGACAGTTCGTTTAATGAGCAGTTCTTC. Translation: CASPGDSSFNEQFF.

The chain joins TRBV5-1 to TRBJ2-7; 8 bases map to TRBD1. The CDR3 length is 13 residues. Losses at the gene ends were 3 bases for V and 9 bases for J; bases not matched to a gene: 8. Germline V lookup: CDR1 SGHRS, CDR2 YFSETQ. In DNA form, the CDR3 reads TGCGCCAGCAGCTCCGGACAGGGAGTGGTGCAGTACTTC. It encodes CASSSGQGVVQYF.

The chain has TRBV6-5 and TRBJ1-6; 7 bases map to TRBD1. CDR1 and CDR2 (germline): MNHEY, SVGAGI. CDR3 length: 16 amino acids. Germline trimming cut 2 bases from V and 0 bases from J; bases unmatched to any gene: 1. The chain's CDR3 is CASSYNRGSYNSPLHF. The CDR3 DNA sequence: TGTGCCAGCAGTTACAACAGGGGCTCCTATAATTCACCCCTCCACTTT.

Only one count was recorded for this clone. The chain couples TRBV5-1 to TRBJ2-5; D possibly corresponds to TRBD2 (5 bases). Trimming shortened V by 0 bases and J by 4 bases, and 10 bases separated the two germline ends. The CDR3 length is 14 residues. Germline CDR1 SGHRS, CDR2 YFSETQ. CDR3 residues: CASSLVSGIETQYF. CDR3 nucleotide sequence: TGCGCCAGCAGCTTGGTTTCCGGGATAGAGACCCAGTACTTC.

The chain combines TRBV6-6 with TRBJ1-1; D is unresolved. Germline loops: CDR1 MNHNY, CDR2 SVGAGI (reference sequence). The CDR3 covers 15 residues. V gave up 5 bases and J gave up 1 base, with 14 bases separating them. For the CDR3, the DNA is TGTGCCAGCAGTACCCAAACCGCGGGGAACACTGAAGCTTTCTTT. It yields the protein CASSTQTAGNTEAFF.